Described below is a single T cell receptor beta chain sequence and its context. Germline values: CDR1 PRHDT, CDR2 FYEKMQ (reference sequence). Trimming cost V 2 bases and J 6 bases; bases outside gene matches: 4. This CDR3 spans 15 amino acids. This sample stems from a study of blood T cell repertoires in COVID-19. The overall study: The study drew acute and convalescent COVID-19 samples from the United States, Italy and Spain. T cells, B-cell-depleted T cells, or PBMCs provided the cDNA or gDNA that served as material.

Authors' data handling: Amplification of reference gene primers provided the estimated nucleated cell counts. Generated by immunoSEQ multiplex PCR, the TCRdb table keeps only in-frame clones and is missing some. The V and J calls and clone size are taken from that table; D and trimming were inferred from the DNA. The profile shows 400,000 to 500,000 clones, 86% of them singletons. The sequence came from a woman aged 25 to 39 with active or convalescent COVID-19. The chain has TRBV13 and TRBJ2-1; 10 bases map to TRBD2. The sequencing input was peripheral blood. The CDR3 DNA is TGTGCCAGCAGCTTAACTAGCGGGGTTCTCAATGAGCAGTTCTTC. Translation: CASSLTSGVLNEQFF.